These 15 T cell receptor beta chains were sequenced from one sample in a study of T cell responses to AZD1222 COVID-19 vaccine. The protocol was immunoSEQ multiplex PCR, while the TCRdb copy is restricted to in-frame clones and leaves out a portion. The repertoire holds roughly 250,000 clones, 93% seen once, with 0.55% in the top ten. This specimen was peripheral blood, taken on day 0 of AZD1222 vaccination. These receptors came from an adult in good health.

The V call is TRBV20-1, the J call TRBJ1-1; the D is unclear. Trimming removed 2 bases from V and 8 bases from J, with 9 bases in between. CDR3 length equals 11 residues. CDR1 and CDR2 (germline): DFQATT, SNEGSKA (reference sequence). The CDR3 is CSARLALEAFF. CDR3 bases: TGCAGTGCTAGACTGGCGTTGGAAGCTTTCTTT.

This rearrangement joins TRBV2 to TRBJ1-5; 7 nucleotides agree with TRBD1. The CDR3 covers 14 residues. The trim removed 5 bases at V and 8 bases at J, leaving 9 bases unmatched. Germline CDR1 SNHLY, CDR2 FYNNEI. In DNA form, the CDR3 reads TGTGCCAGCAGTCAACAGGGGCCCCCTGAGCCCCAGCATTTT. It yields the protein CASSQQGPPEPQHF.

The chain recombines TRBV19 with TRBJ1-5, with D possibly matching TRBD1 (6 bases). The germline V gene encodes CDR1 LNHDA and CDR2 SQIVND (reference sequence). CDR3 length equals 14 residues. Trimming cost V 7 bases and J 9 bases, with 19 bases left between them. The CDR3 region is CASTELTGIRPQHF. CDR3 coding DNA: TGTGCCAGTACCGAACTGACAGGTATTCGGCCCCAGCATTTT.

The V call is TRBV7-3, the J call TRBJ1-2, with D possibly TRBD1 on 5 matching bases. The CDR3 covers 15 residues. Per germline, CDR1 SGHTA and CDR2 FQGTGA. V was cut by 2 bases and J by 2 bases, with 12 bases left in between. CDR3 nucleotide sequence: TGTGCCAGCAGCTTAGATAGGGGATCCAACTATGGCTACACCTTC. Amino acids: CASSLDRGSNYGYTF.

The genes are TRBV5-4 and TRBJ2-1, with D possibly TRBD2 on 5 matching bases. CDR1 and CDR2 from the germline V gene are SGHNT and YYREEE (reference sequence). The CDR3 sequence is 15 residues long. Trimming shortened V by 4 bases and J by 5 bases, and 16 bases separated the two germline ends. This CDR3 is CASSPLRESDNEQFF. For the CDR3, the DNA is TGTGCCAGCAGCCCGTTAAGGGAGTCGGACAATGAGCAGTTCTTC.

J is TRBJ2-7 and V is TRBV2; D may match TRBD1 or TRBD2 (5 bases each). This CDR3 is built from 12 residues. Germline assignment: CDR1 SNHLY and CDR2 FYNNEI. V lost 7 bases and J lost 2, with 9 bases in between. CDR3 nucleotide sequence: TGTGCCAGCACCCAGGGACCCTACGAGCAGTACTTC. Residues: CASTQGPYEQYF.

The chain links TRBV19 to TRBJ1-5; 7 bases are a match to TRBD1. The CDR3 length is 15 residues. CDR1 and CDR2 (germline): LNHDA, SQIVND (reference sequence). Losses at the gene ends were 4 bases for V and 0 bases for J; bases not matched to a gene: 3. The CDR3: CASSNQGDSNQPQHF. Written as DNA, the CDR3 is TGTGCCAGTAGTAATCAGGGGGATAGCAATCAGCCCCAGCATTTT.

Points on this clone: One end of the junction varies from germline; a read error may be responsible. V gene TRBV2 combines with J gene TRBJ1-6, with a possible D match to TRBD1 (5 bases). The CDR3 has 13 amino acids. Germline assignment: CDR1 SNHLY and CDR2 FYNNEI. The CDR3 is CASRRTMDGFGDF. Written as DNA, the CDR3 is TGTGCCAGCAGGCGGACAATGGACGGGTTCGGGGACTTT.

The CDR3 DNA is TGTGCCTGGAGTCCCCCTCCGGGGGGCGATTTAAACTATGGCTACACCTTC. Translated, it gives CAWSPPPGGDLNYGYTF. The chain links TRBV30 to TRBJ1-2, with D perhaps TRBD1 (6 bases). Germline CDR1 reads GTSNPN; CDR2 reads SVGIG (reference sequence). The germline V and J ends were trimmed by 2 bases and 2 bases, with 21 bases remaining between them. The CDR3 has 17 residues.

The chain couples TRBV18 to TRBJ1-1; D possibly corresponds to TRBD1 (5 bases). Germline V gene data show CDR1 as KGHSH and CDR2 as LQKENI. CDR3 size: 14 residues. Trimming removed 3 bases from V and 6 bases from J, with 14 bases in between. The DNA for the CDR3 is TGTGCCAGCTCACCGTCTCTCGGGACCCCTGAAGCTTTCTTT. It is translated as CASSPSLGTPEAFF.

The rearrangement links TRBV4-1 to TRBJ2-2, with 10 bases aligning to TRBD1. The length of the CDR3 is 15 residues. V dropped 4 bases and J dropped 6; count of bases not matched to a gene: 5. Germline V lookup: CDR1 MGHRA, CDR2 YSYEKL. The CDR3 protein is CASSPGTGVPGELFF. CDR3 nucleotides: TGCGCCAGCAGCCCAGGGACAGGGGTACCCGGGGAGCTGTTTTTT.

Only one count was recorded for this clone. The rearrangement uses TRBV19 and TRBJ2-7; D may be TRBD1 or TRBD2 (5 bases each). V shed 1 base and J shed 0 bases, with 7 bases lying between them. Germline CDR1 LNHDA, CDR2 SQIVND (reference sequence). There are 14 residues in the CDR3. The CDR3 DNA sequence: TGTGCCAGTAGTATAGGGGGACCCTCCTACGAGCAGTACTTC. Translating it yields CASSIGGPSYEQYF. The full variable domain, completed using reference TRBV19 and TRBJ2-7, is DGGITQSPKYLFRKEGQNVTLSCEQNLNHDAMYWYRQDPGQGLRLIYYSQIVNDFQKGDIAEGYSVSREKKESFPLTVTSAQKNPTAFYLCASSIGGPSYEQYFGPGTRLTVT.

The V and J genes are TRBV25-1 and TRBJ1-2; 8 nucleotides align to TRBD1. Germline assignment: CDR1 MGHDK and CDR2 SYGVNS. The CDR3 is 13 amino acids. V shed 3 bases, J shed 7 bases, and the junction held 4 bases outside the gene matches. For the CDR3, the DNA is TGTGCCAGCAGTGACAGGACAGGGTTTGGCTACACCTTC. Its protein is CASSDRTGFGYTF.

The V and J genes are TRBV11-2 and TRBJ1-2, with unresolved D. Trimming took 4 bases from V and 8 from J, leaving 11 bases between them. The length of the CDR3 is 12 residues. Per the germline V gene, CDR1 is SGHAT and CDR2 is FQNNGV. CDR3 DNA sequence: TGTGCCAGCAGCTCCTGGGGAGAAGGCTACACCTTC. Amino acids: CASSSWGEGYTF. The entire variable domain, with the rest obtained from reference TRBV11-2 and TRBJ1-2, is as follows: EAGVAQSPRYKIIEKRQSVAFWCNPISGHATLYWYQQILGQGPKLLIQFQNNGVVDDSQLPKDRFSAERLKGVDSTLKIQPAKLEDSAVYLCASSSWGEGYTFGSGTRLTVV.

The chain employs TRBV19 and TRBJ1-5; unclear D gene. With 1 base removed from V and 2 bases from J, the gap between germline ends came to 12 bases. This CDR3 region has 16 residues. Per the germline V gene, CDR1 is LNHDA and CDR2 is SQIVND (reference sequence). DNA for the CDR3: TGTGCCAGTAGTATAGGGGTCAGGTATGGCAATCAGCCCCAGCATTTT. As protein: CASSIGVRYGNQPQHF.